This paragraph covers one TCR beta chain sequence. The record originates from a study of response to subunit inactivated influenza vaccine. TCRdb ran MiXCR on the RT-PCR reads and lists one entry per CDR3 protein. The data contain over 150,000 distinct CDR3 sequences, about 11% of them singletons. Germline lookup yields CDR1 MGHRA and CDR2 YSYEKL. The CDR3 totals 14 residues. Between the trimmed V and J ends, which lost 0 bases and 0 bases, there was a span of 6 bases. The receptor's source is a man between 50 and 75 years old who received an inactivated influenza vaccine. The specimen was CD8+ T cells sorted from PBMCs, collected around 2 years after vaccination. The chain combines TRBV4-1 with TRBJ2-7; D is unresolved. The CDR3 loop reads CASSQEDVSYEQYF. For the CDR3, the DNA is TGCGCCAGCAGCCAAGAGGACGTCTCCTACGAGCAGTACTTC.